These 5 T cell receptor beta chains originate from one sample sequenced in a study of blood T cells in healthy people across ages. PCR was performed a second time for about 6 to 12 cycles using a sample-barcoded 5' primer and a J-beta primer mix. TCRdb re-derived calls from the 5' RACE reads in MiXCR, one entry per CDR3 protein. The sample consists of about 680,000 distinct CDR3 sequences, 49% of them appearing once. The sample taken for sequencing was blood. Receptor source: a woman in her sixties in good health.

V is TRBV20-1 and J is TRBJ2-4, with 9 bases lining up with TRBD1. Germline CDR1 and CDR2: DFQATT and SNEGSKA (reference sequence). This CDR3 is built from 13 residues. V lost 3 bases, J lost 5 bases, and 2 bases stayed unmatched. In DNA, the CDR3 is TGCAGTGCTAGGGGGACAGGGCAAAACATTCAGTACTTC. Residues: CSARGTGQNIQYF.

The CDR3 region is CASSQAHRGNYGYTF. The CDR3, as DNA: TGCGCCAGCAGCCAAGCTCACAGGGGTAACTATGGCTACACCTTC. J is TRBJ1-2 and V is TRBV4-1; 7 bases line up with TRBD1. Per the germline V gene, CDR1 is MGHRA and CDR2 is YSYEKL. The CDR3 runs 15 residues. J gave up 1 base and V 1 base, and 3 bases lay outside the gene matches.

This clonotype was found once. This chain uses TRBV28 with TRBJ2-7, with D unresolved. The DNA end is a closer match to TRBJ2-5, so the J assignment may be wrong. Germline CDR1 and CDR2: MDHEN and SYDVKM. The CDR3 is 14 residues long. In DNA form, the CDR3 reads TGTGCCAGCAGTTTAGCTGGGGTGGCAGAGACCCAGTACTTC. As protein: CASSLAGVAETQYF.

There are a few counts of this clonotype. V is TRBV29-1 and J is TRBJ2-4; 10 bases are shared with TRBD2. The length of the CDR3 is 14 residues. The germline V gene encodes CDR1 SQVTM and CDR2 ANQGSEA. With 5 bases clipped from V and 5 bases from J, the junction kept 6 bases outside the gene matches. CDR3 nucleotide sequence: TGCAGCGTTCCACTAGCGGGATCCCAAAACATTCAGTACTTC. This encodes CSVPLAGSQNIQYF.

This clonotype was recorded a few times. The V gene is TRBV19, the J gene TRBJ2-3; the D gene is possibly TRBD2 (6 bases). The germline V and J ends were trimmed by 1 base and 2 bases, with 10 bases remaining between them. The CDR3 is made up of 15 amino acids. The V gene's germline CDR1 is LNHDA and CDR2 SQIVND (reference sequence). This CDR3 is CASSIAASDTDTQYF. Written as DNA, the CDR3 is TGTGCCAGTAGTATAGCTGCTAGCGACACAGATACGCAGTATTTT.